The clone carrying this T cell receptor (beta chain) was found many times. Antigen specificity is unknown. Alongside a J-beta primer mix, a sample-barcoded 5' primer served in a second PCR lasting roughly 6 to 11 cycles. Sequencing of every sample gave 2.5 million or more CDR3-containing paired-end reads. Using its own MiXCR run on the 5' RACE reads, TCRdb lists one record per CDR3 protein. The sample consists of 1.5 million to 2 million distinct CDR3 sequences, roughly 27% of them appearing once. This specimen comes from a study of blood T cells in healthy people across ages. Study-level findings and limits: Roughly linear age-related decline in beta diversity appeared, significant by age approximately 40.

The receptor's source is a woman younger than 45 in good health. The material sequenced was blood.

This chain's CDR3 is CASSRQTASSYNSPLHF. DNA of the CDR3: TGCGCCAGCAGCCGACAGACAGCTAGCTCCTATAATTCACCCCTCCACTTT. The rearrangement uses TRBV5-1 and TRBJ1-6; maybe TRBD1 (5 bases). The V and J ends lost 4 bases and 0 bases respectively, with 14 bases between them. CDR3 length equals 17 residues. Germline values: CDR1 SGHRS, CDR2 YFSETQ.